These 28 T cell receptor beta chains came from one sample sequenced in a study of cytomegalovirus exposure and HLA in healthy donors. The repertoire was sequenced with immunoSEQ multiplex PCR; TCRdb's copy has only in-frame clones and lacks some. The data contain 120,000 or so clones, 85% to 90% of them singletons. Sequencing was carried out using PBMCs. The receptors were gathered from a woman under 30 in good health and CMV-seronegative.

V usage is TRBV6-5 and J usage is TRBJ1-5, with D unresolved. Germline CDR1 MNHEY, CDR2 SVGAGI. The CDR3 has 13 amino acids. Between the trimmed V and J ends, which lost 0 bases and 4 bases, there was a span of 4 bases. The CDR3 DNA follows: TGTGCCAGCAGTTACTCTATTAATCAGCCCCAGCATTTT. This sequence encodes CASSYSINQPQHF.

In nucleotides, the CDR3 is TGCAGCGGAGGACGGGATGGGAGCACTGAAGCTTTCTTT. Amino acid sequence: CSGGRDGSTEAFF. The chain joins TRBV29-1 to TRBJ1-1; D not certain. Germline CDR1 reads SQVTM; CDR2 reads ANQGSEA. V lost 7 bases, J lost 4 bases, and 16 bases lay in between. The CDR3 is made up of 13 amino acids.

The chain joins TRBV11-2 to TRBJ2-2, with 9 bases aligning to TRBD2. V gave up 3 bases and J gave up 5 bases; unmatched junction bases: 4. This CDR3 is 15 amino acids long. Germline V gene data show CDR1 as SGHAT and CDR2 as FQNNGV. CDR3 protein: CASSFAGGPTGELFF. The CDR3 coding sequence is TGTGCCAGCAGCTTTGCGGGGGGGCCTACCGGGGAGCTGTTTTTT.

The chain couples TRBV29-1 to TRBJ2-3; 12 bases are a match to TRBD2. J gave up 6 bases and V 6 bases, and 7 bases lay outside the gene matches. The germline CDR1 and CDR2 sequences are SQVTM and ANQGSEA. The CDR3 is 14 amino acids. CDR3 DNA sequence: TGCAGCGTGAGGCCTAGCGGGGGGGCGGATACGCAGTATTTT. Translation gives CSVRPSGGADTQYF.

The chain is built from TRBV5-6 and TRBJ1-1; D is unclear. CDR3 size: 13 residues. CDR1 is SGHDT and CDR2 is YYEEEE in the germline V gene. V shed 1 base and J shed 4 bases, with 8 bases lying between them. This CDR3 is CASSLYAGTEAFF. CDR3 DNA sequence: TGTGCCAGCAGCTTGTACGCAGGCACTGAAGCTTTCTTT.

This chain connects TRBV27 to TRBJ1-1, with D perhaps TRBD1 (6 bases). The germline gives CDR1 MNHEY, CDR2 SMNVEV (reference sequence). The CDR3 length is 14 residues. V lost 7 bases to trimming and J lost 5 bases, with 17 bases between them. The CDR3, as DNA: TGTGCCAGCATACAGGGTAGGGGTAAAACTGAAGCTTTCTTT. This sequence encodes CASIQGRGKTEAFF.

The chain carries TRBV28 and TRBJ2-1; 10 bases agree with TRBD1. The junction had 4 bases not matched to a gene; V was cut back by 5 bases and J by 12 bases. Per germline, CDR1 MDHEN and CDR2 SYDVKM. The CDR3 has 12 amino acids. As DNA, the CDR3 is TGTGCCAGCAGTCTAGGACAGGGGGGGCAGTTCTTC. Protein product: CASSLGQGGQFF.

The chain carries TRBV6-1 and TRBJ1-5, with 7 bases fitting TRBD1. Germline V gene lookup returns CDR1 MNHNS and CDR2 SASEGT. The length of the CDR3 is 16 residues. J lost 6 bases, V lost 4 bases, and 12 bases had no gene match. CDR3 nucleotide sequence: TGTGCCAGCAGTGGGGGGGACAGCCTAGAAGGTCAGCCCCAGCATTTT. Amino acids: CASSGGDSLEGQPQHF.

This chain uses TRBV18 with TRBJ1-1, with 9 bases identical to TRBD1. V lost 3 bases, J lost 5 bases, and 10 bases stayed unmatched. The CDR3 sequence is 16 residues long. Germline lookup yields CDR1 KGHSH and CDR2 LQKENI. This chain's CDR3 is CASSPLHRGRGTEAFF. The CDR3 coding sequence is TGTGCCAGCTCACCGCTTCACAGGGGGCGGGGGACTGAAGCTTTCTTT.

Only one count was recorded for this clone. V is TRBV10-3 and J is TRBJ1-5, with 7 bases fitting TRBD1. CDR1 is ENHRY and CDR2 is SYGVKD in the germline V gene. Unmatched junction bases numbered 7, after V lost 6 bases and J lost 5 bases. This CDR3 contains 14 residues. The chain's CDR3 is CAISLQGNDQPQHF. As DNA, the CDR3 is TGTGCCATCAGCTTACAGGGGAACGATCAGCCCCAGCATTTT.

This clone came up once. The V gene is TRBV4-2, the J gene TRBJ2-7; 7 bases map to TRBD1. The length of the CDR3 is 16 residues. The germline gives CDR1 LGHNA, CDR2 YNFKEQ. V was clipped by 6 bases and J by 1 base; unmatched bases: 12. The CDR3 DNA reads TGTGCCAGCAGAAAAGAACTCCGGGACAGATCCTACGAGCAGTACTTC. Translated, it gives CASRKELRDRSYEQYF.

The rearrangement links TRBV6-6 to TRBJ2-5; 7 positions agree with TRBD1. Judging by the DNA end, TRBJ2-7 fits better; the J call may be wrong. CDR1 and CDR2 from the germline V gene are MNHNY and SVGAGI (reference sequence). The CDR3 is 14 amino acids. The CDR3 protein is CASSYLGQTYEQYF. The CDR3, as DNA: TGTGCCAGCAGTTACTTGGGACAGACCTACGAGCAGTACTTC.

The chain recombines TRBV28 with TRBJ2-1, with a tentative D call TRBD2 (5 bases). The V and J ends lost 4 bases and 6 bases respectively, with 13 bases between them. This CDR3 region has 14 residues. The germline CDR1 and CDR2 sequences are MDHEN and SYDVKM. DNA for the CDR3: TGTGCCAGCAGTTCCCCCCTAGCCGTCAATGAGCAGTTCTTC. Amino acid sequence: CASSSPLAVNEQFF.

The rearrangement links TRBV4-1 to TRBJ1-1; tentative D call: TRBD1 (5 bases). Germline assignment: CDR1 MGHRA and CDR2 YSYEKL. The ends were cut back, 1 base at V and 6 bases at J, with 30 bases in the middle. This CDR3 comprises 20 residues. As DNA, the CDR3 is TGCGCCAGCAGCCAAGGCCCCCGGGGGAAGGTCGATTTTCTTTGGCCTGAAGCTTTCTTT. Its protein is CASSQGPRGKVDFLWPEAFF.

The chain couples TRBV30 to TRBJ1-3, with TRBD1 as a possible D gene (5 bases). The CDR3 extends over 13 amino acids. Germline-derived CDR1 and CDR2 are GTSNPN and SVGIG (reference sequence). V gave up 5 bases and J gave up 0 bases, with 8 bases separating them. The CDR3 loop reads CAWQGISGNTIYF. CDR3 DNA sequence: TGTGCCTGGCAGGGTATCTCTGGAAACACCATATATTTT.

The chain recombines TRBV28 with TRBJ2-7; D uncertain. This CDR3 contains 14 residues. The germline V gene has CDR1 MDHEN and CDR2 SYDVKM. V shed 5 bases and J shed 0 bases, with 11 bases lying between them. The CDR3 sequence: CASSPSEPSYEQYF. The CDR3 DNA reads TGTGCCAGCAGTCCCTCGGAGCCCTCCTACGAGCAGTACTTC.

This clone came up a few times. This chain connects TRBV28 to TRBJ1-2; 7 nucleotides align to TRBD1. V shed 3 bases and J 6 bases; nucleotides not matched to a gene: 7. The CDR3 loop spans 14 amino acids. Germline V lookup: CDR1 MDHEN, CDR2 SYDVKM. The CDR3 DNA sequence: TGTGCCAGCAGTTTGACCGGGACAGAGAATGGCTACACCTTC. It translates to CASSLTGTENGYTF.

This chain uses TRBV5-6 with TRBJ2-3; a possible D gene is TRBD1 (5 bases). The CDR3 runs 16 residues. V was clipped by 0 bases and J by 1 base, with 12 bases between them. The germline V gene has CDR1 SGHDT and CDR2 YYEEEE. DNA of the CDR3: TGTGCCAGCAGCTTGGCCCCAGGGCCAGGCACAGATACGCAGTATTTT. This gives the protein CASSLAPGPGTDTQYF.

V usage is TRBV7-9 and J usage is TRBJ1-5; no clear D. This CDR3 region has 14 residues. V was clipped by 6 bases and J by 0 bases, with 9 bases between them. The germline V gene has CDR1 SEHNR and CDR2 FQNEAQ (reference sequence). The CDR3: CASSLHGSNQPQHF. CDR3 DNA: TGTGCCAGCAGTCTCCACGGTAGCAATCAGCCCCAGCATTTT.

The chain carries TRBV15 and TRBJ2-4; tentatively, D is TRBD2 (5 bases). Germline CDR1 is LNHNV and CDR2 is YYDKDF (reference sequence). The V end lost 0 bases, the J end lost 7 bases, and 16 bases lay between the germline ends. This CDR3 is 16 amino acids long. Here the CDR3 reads CATSRDGEPRRNIQYF. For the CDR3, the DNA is TGTGCCACCAGCAGAGATGGGGAACCAAGGAGGAACATTCAGTACTTC.

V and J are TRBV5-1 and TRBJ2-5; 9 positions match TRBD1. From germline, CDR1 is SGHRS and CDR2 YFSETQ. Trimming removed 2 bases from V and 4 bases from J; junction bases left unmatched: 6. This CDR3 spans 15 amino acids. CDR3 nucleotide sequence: TGCGCCAGCAGCTTCCCGGGACAGGGAATAGAGACCCAGTACTTC. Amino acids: CASSFPGQGIETQYF.

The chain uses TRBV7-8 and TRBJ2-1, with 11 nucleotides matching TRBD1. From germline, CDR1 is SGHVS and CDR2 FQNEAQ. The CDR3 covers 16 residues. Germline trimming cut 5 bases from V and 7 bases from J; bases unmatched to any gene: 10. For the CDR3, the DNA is TGTGCCAGCAGCATAAAACCCGGGACAGGGGGGAATGAGCAGTTCTTC. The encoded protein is CASSIKPGTGGNEQFF.

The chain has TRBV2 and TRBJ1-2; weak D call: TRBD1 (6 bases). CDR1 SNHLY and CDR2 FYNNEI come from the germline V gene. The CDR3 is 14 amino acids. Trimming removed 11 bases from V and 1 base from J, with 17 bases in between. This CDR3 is CAGNYRESNYGYTF. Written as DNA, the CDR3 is TGTGCCGGAAACTACAGGGAGAGTAACTATGGCTACACCTTC. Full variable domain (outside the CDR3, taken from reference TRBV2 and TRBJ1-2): EPEVTQTPSHQVTQMGQEVILRCVPISNHLYFYWYRQILGQKVEFLVSFYNNEISEKSEIFDDQFSVERPDGSNFTLKIRSTKLEDSAMYFCAGNYRESNYGYTFGSGTRLTVV.

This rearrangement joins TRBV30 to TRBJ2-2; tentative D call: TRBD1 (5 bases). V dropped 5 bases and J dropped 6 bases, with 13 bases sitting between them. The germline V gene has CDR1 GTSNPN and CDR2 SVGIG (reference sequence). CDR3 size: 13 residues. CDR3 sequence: CAWSPGLAGELFF. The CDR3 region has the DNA TGTGCCTGGTCCCCAGGGTTGGCCGGGGAGCTGTTTTTT.

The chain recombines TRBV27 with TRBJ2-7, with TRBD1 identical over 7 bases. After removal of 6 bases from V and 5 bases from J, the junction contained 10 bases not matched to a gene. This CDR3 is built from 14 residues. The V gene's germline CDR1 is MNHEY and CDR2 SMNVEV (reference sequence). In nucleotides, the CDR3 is TGTGCCAGCAGCCGAGGGGGCAGGGGCAACGAGCAGTACGTC. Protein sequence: CASSRGGRGNEQYV.

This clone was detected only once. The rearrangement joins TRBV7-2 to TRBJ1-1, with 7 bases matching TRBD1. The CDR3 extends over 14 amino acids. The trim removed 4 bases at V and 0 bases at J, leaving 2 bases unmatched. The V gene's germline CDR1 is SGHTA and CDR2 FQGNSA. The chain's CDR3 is CASSSRGLNTEAFF. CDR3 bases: TGTGCCAGCAGCTCAAGGGGGCTGAACACTGAAGCTTTCTTT.

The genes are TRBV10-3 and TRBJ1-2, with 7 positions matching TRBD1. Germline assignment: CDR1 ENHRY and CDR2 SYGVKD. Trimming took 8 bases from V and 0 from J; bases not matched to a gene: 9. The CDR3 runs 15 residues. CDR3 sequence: CAILPQGEANYGYTF. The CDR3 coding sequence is TGTGCCATCCTCCCCCAGGGGGAAGCTAACTATGGCTACACCTTC.

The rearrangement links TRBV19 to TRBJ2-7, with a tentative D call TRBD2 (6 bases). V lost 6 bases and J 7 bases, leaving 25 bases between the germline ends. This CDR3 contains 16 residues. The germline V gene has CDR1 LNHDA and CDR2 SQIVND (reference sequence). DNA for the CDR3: TGTGCCAGTAGCCCACGGGGGATAGCCGCGGTGAGGGAGCAGTACTTC. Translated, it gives CASSPRGIAAVREQYF.